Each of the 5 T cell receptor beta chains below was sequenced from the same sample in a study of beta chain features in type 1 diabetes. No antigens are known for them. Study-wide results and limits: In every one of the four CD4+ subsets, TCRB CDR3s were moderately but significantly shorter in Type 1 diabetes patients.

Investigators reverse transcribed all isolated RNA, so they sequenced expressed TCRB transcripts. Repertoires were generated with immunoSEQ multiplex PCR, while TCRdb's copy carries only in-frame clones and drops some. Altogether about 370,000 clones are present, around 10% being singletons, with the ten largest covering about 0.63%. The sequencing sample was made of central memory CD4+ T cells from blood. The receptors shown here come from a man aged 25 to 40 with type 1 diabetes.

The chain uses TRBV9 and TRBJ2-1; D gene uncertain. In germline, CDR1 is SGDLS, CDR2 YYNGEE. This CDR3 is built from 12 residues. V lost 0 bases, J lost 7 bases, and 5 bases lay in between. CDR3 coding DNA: TGTGCCAGCAGCGTAGTTATGAATGAGCAGTTCTTC. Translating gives CASSVVMNEQFF.

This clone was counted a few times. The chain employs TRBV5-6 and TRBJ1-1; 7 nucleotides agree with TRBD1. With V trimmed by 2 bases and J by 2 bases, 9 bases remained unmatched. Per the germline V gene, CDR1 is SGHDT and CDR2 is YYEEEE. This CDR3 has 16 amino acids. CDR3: CASSFWAGTVNTEAFF. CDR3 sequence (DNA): TGTGCCAGCAGCTTTTGGGCCGGGACAGTTAACACTGAAGCTTTCTTT.

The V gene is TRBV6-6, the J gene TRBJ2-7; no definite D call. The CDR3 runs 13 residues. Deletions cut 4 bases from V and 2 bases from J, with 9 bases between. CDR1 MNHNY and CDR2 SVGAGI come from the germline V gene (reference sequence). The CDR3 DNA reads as TGTGCCAGCAGTTCGGACCCCACCTACGAGCAGTACTTC. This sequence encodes CASSSDPTYEQYF.

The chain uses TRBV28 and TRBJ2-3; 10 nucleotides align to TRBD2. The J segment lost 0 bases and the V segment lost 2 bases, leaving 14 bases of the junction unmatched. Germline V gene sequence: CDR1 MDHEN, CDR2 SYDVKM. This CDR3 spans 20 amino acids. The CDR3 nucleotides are TGTGCCAGCAGTTTAGCGGCTAGCGGGAGAACAAAAATAAGCACAGATACGCAGTATTTT. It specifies CASSLAASGRTKISTDTQYF.

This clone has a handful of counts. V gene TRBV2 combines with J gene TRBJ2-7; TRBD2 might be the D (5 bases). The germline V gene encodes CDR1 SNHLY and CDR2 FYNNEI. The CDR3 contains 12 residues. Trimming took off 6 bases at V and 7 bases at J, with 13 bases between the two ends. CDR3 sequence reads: CASSGSGGEQYF. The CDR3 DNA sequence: TGTGCCAGCAGCGGATCAGGCGGGGAGCAGTACTTC.